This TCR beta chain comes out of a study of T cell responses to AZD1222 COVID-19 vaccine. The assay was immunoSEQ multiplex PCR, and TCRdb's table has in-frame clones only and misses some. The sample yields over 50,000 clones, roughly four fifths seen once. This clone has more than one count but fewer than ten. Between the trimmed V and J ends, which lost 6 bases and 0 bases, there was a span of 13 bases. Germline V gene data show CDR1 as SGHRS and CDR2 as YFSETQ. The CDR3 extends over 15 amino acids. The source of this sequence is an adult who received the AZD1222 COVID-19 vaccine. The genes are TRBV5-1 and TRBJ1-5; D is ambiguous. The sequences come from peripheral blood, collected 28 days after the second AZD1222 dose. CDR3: CASTLSGDSNQPQHF. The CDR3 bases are TGCGCCAGCACCCTCAGTGGCGATAGCAATCAGCCCCAGCATTTT.